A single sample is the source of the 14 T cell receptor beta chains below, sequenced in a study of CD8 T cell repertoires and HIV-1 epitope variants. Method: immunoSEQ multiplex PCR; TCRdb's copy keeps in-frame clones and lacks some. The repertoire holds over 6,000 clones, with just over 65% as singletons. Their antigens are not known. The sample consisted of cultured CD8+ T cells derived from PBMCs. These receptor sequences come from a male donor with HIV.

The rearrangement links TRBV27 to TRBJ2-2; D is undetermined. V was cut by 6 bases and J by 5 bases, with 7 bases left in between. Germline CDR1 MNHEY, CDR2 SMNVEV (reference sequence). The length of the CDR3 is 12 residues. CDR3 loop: CASRVGTGELFF. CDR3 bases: TGTGCCAGCAGGGTCGGGACCGGGGAGCTGTTTTTT.

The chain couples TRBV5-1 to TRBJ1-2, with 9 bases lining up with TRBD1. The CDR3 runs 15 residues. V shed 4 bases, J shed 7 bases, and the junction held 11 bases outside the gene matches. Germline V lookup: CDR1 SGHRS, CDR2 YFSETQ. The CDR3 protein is CASSPGQGGFGGYTF. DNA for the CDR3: TGCGCCAGCAGCCCGGGACAGGGAGGTTTTGGTGGCTACACCTTC. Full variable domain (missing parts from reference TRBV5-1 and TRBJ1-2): KAGVTQTPRYLIKTRGQQVTLSCSPISGHRSVSWYQQTPGQGLQFLFEYFSETQRNKGNFPGRFSGRQFSNSRSEMNVSTLELGDSALYLCASSPGQGGFGGYTFGSGTRLTVV.

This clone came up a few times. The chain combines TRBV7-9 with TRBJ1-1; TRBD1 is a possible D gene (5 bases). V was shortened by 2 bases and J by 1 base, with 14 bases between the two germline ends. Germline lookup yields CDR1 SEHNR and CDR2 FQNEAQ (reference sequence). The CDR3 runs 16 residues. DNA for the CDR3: TGTGCCAGCAGCTTAAGTCCCGGGGACGGGAACACTGAAGCTTTCTTT. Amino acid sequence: CASSLSPGDGNTEAFF.

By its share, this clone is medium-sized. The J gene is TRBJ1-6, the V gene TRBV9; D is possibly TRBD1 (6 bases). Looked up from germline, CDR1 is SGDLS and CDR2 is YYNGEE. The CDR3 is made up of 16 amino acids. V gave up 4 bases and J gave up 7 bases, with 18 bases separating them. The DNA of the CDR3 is TGTGCCAGCAGCCCGCTGGGGGGGCAAGGGAATTCACCCCTCCACTTT. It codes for CASSPLGGQGNSPLHF.

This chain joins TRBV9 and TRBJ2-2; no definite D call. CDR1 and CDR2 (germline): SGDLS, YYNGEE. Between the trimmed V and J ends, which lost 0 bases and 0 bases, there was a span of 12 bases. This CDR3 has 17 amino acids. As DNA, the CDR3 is TGTGCCAGCAGCGTAGGAAGGTTTGCCGCGAACACCGGGGAGCTGTTTTTT. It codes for CASSVGRFAANTGELFF.

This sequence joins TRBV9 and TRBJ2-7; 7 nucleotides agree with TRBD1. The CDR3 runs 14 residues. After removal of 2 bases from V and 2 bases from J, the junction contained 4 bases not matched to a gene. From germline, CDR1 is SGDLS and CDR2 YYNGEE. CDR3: CASSVRDRPYEQYF. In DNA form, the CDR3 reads TGTGCCAGCAGCGTCCGGGACAGACCCTACGAGCAGTACTTC.

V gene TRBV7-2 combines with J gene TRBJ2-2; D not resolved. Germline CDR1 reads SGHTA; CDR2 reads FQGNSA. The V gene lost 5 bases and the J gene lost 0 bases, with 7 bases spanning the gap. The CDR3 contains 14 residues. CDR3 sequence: CASSVTANTGELFF. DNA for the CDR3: TGTGCCAGCAGCGTAACAGCGAACACCGGGGAGCTGTTTTTT. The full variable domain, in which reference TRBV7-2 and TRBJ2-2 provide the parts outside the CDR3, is GAGVSQSPSNKVTEKGKDVELRCDPISGHTALYWYRQSLGQGLEFLIYFQGNSAPDKSGLPSDRFSAERTGGSVSTLTIQRTQQEDSAVYLCASSVTANTGELFFGEGSRLTVL.

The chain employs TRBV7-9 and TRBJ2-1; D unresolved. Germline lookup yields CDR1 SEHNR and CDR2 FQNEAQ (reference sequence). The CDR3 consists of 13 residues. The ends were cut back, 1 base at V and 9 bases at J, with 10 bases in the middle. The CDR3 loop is CASSLDGASEQFF. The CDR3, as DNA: TGTGCCAGCAGCTTAGACGGTGCCAGTGAGCAGTTCTTC.

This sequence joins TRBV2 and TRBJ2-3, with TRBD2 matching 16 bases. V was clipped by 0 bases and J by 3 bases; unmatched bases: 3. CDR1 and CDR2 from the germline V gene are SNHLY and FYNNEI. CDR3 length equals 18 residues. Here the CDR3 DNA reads TGTGCCAGCAGTGAAGCGGGACTAGCGGGGGGGCGGACAGATACGCAGTATTTT. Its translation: CASSEAGLAGGRTDTQYF.

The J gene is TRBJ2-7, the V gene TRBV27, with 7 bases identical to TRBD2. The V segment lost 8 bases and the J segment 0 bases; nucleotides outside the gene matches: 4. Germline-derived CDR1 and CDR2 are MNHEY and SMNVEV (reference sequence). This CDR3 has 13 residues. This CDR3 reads CASAGDSSYEQYF. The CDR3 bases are TGTGCCAGCGCGGGGGATAGCTCCTACGAGCAGTACTTC.

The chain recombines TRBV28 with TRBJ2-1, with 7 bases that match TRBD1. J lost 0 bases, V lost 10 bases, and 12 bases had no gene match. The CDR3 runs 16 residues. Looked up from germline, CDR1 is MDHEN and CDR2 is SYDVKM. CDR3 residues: CATIPRTGISYNEQFF. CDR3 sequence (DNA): TGTGCCACCATTCCAAGGACAGGAATCTCCTACAATGAGCAGTTCTTC.

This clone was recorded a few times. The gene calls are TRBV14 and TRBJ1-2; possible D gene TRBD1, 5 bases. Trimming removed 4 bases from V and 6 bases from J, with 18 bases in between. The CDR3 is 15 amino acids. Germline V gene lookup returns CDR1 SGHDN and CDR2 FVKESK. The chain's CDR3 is CASSPPGGVWDGYTF. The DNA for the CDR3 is TGTGCCAGCAGCCCCCCCGGGGGAGTCTGGGATGGCTACACCTTC.

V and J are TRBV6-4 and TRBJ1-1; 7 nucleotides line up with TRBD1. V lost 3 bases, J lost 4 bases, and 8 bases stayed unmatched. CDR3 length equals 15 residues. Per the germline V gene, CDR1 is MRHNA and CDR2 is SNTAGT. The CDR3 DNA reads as TGTGCCAGCAGTGAACAGGGGTTTGGGGCCACTGAAGCTTTCTTT. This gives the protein CASSEQGFGATEAFF.

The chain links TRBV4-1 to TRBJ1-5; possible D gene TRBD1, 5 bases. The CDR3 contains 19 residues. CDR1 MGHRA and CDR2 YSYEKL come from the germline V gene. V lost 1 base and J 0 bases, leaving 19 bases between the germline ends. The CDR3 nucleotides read TGCGCCAGCAGCCAAGTATGGCAGGGATCCCAGTATAGCAATCAGCCCCAGCATTTT. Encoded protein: CASSQVWQGSQYSNQPQHF.